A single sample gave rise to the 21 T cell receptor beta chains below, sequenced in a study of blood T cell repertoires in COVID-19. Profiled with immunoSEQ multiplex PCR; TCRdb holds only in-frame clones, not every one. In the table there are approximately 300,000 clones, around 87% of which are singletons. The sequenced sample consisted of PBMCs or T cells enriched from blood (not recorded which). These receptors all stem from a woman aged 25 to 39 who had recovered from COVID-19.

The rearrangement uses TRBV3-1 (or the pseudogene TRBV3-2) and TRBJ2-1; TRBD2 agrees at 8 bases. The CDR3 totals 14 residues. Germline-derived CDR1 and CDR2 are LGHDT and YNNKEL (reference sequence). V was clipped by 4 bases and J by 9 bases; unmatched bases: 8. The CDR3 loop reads CASSRSLAGLEQFF. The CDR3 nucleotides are TGTGCCAGCAGCCGGTCCTTAGCGGGACTTGAGCAGTTCTTC.

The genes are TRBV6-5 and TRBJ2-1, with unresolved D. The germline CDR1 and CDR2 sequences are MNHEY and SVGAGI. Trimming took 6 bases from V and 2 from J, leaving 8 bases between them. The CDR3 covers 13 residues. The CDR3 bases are TGTGCCAGCAGAGAGGATACCTACAATGAGCAGTTCTTC. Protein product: CASREDTYNEQFF.

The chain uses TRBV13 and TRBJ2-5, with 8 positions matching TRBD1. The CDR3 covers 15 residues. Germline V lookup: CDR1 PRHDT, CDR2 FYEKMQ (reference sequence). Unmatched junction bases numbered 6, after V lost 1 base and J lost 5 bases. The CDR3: CASSLEGQVGETQYF. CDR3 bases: TGTGCCAGCAGCTTAGAGGGACAGGTTGGGGAGACCCAGTACTTC.

As DNA, the CDR3 is TGTGCCTGGAGTACAGGGGAAGGGGTCTATGGCTACACCTTC. It codes for CAWSTGEGVYGYTF. The chain has TRBV30 and TRBJ1-2; 7 nucleotides align to TRBD1. After removal of 2 bases from V and 4 bases from J, the junction contained 7 bases not matched to a gene. The germline gives CDR1 GTSNPN, CDR2 SVGIG (reference sequence). The CDR3 is 14 residues long.

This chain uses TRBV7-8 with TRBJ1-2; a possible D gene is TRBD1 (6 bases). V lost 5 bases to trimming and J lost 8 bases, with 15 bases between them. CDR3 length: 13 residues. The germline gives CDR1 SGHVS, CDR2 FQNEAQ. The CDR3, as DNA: TGTGCCAGCAGCCGCTGGGGGGGGCAAGGCTACACCTTC. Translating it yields CASSRWGGQGYTF.

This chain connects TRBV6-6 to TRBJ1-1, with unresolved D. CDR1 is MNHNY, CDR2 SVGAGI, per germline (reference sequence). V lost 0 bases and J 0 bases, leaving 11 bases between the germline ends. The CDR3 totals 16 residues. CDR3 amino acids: CASSYSNREMNTEAFF. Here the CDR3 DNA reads TGTGCCAGCAGTTACTCGAATCGGGAGATGAACACTGAAGCTTTCTTT.

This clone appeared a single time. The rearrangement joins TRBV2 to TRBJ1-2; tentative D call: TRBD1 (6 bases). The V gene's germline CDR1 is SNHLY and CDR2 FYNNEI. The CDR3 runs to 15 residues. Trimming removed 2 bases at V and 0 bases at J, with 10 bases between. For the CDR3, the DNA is TGTGCCAGCAGTGAAAAGCAGGGGACTAACTATGGCTACACCTTC. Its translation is CASSEKQGTNYGYTF.

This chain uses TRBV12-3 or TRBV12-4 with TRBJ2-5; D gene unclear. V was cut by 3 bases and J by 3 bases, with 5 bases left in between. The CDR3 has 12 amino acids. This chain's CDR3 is CASSFTKETQYF. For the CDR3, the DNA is TGTGCCAGCAGTTTCACTAAAGAGACCCAGTACTTC.

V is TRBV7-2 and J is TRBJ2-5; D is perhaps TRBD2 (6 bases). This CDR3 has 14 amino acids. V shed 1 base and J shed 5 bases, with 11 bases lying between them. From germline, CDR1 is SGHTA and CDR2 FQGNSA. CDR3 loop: CASSLEARGETQYF. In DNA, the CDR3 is TGTGCCAGCAGCTTAGAGGCCCGGGGGGAGACCCAGTACTTC.

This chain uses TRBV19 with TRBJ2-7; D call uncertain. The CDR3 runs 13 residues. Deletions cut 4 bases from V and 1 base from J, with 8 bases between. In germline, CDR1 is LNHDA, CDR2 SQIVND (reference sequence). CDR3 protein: CASSTGASYEQYF. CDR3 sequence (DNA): TGTGCCAGTAGTACTGGAGCATCCTACGAGCAGTACTTC.

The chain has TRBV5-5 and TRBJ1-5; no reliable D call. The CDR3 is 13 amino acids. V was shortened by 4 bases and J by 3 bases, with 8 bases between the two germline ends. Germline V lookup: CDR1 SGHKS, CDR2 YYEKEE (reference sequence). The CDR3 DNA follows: TGTGCCAGCAGCCGAGAGTTCAATCAGCCCCAGCATTTT. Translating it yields CASSREFNQPQHF.

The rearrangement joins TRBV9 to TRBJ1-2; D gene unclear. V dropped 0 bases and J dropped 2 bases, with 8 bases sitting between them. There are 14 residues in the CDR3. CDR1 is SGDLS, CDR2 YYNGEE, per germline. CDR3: CASSVDIANYGYTF. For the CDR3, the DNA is TGTGCCAGCAGCGTAGACATCGCCAACTATGGCTACACCTTC.

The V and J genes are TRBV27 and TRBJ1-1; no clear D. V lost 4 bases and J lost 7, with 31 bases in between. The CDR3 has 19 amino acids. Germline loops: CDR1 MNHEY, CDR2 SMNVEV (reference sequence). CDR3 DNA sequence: TGTGCCAGCAGTTCAACGACTGATACTCTCTACGACCGCCGGGGTGAAGCTTTCTTT. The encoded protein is CASSSTTDTLYDRRGEAFF.

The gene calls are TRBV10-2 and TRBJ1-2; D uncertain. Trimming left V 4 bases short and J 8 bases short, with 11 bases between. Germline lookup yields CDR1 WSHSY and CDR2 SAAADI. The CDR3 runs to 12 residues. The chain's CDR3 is CASSGLASGYTF. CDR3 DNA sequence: TGCGCCAGCAGTGGATTGGCCTCGGGCTACACCTTC.

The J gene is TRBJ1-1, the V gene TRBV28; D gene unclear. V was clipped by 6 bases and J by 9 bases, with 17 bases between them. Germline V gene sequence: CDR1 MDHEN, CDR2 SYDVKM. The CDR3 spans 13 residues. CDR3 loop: CASSRLMGRQAFF. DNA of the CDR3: TGTGCCAGCAGCCGTCTTATGGGGAGACAAGCTTTCTTT.

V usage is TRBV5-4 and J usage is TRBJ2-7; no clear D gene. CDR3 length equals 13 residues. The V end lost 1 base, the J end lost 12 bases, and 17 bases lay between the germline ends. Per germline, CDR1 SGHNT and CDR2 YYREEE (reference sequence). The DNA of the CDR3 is TGTGCCAGCAGCTTGCGGCAGGCCGGTGTGTTGTACTTC. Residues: CASSLRQAGVLYF.

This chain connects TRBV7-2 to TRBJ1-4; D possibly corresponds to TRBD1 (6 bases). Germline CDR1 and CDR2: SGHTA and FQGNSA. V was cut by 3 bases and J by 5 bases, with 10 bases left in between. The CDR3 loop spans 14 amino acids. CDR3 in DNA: TGTGCCAGCAGCTTCTTGGGGACAAATGAAAAACTGTTTTTT. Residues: CASSFLGTNEKLFF.

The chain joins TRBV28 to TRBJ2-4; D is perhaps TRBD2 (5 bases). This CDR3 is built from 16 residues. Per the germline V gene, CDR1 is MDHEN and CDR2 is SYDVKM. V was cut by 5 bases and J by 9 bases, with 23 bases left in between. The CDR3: CASSPTLGIGVSIQYF. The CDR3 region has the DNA TGTGCCAGCAGTCCCACCCTAGGGATCGGGGTGAGCATTCAGTACTTC.

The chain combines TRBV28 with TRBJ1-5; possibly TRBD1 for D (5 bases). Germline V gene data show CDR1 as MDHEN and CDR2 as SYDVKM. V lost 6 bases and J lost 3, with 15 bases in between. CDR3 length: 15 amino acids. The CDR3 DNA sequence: TGTGCCAGCAGGCCCATGGGGCTGACCAATCAGCCCCAGCATTTT. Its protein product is CASRPMGLTNQPQHF.

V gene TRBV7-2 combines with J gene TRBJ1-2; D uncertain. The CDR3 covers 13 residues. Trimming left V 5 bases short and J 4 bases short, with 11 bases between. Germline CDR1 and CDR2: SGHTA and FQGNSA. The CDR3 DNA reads TGTGCCAGCAGCCCCGGTCACGTCTATGGCTACACCTTC. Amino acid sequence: CASSPGHVYGYTF.

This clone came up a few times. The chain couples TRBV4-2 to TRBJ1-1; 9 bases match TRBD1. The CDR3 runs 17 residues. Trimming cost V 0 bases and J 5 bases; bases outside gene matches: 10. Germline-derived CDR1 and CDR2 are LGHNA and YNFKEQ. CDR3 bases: TGTGCCAGCAGCCAAGAGTATTCCAGGACAGGGGTGACTGAAGCTTTCTTT. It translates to CASSQEYSRTGVTEAFF.